This TCR beta chain stems from a study of T cell responses to AZD1222 COVID-19 vaccine. Study-wide results and limits: Spike as a whole was targeted by vaccine-associated CD4 TCRs, dominant at 160-218 and 743-854. Mostly white British, mostly female donors; authors suggested clonal diversity may be underestimated. Baseline testing showed seropositivity in only a handful of AZD1222 recipients.

About this clone: No antigen is known for it.

The CDR3 contains 19 residues. CDR1 is SGHAT and CDR2 is FQNNGV in the germline V gene. With 4 bases clipped from V and 0 bases from J, the junction kept 6 bases outside the gene matches. Sequencing used immunoSEQ multiplex PCR; TCRdb keeps in-frame clones, though not all of them. The sample includes approximately 100,000 clones, about 89% of them seen just once. The rearrangement links TRBV11-2 to TRBJ2-6, with 13 bases fitting TRBD2. The receptor was derived from an adult who received the MenACWY meningococcal vaccine as a control. The sample was peripheral blood, taken 28 days after the second dose of the MenACWY control vaccine. CDR3: CASSYRLAGGNSGANVLTF. CDR3 in DNA: TGTGCCAGCAGCTACAGACTAGCGGGGGGTAACTCTGGGGCCAACGTCCTGACTTTC.